These 4 T cell receptor beta chains were sequenced from one sample in a study of blood T cell repertoires in COVID-19. Libraries were prepared by immunoSEQ multiplex PCR; TCRdb keeps only in-frame clonotypes and omits some of them. This sample has about 150,000 clones, with roughly 84% found just once. Sequencing input: peripheral blood. These receptors all come from a woman in her sixties or seventies with COVID-19, enrolled during active disease.

This chain uses TRBV3-1 (or the pseudogene TRBV3-2) with TRBJ1-6; 8 bases line up with TRBD1. This CDR3 is 15 amino acids long. The V gene end was trimmed by 6 bases and the J gene end by 6 bases; junction bases not matched to a gene: 7. Germline values: CDR1 LGHDT, CDR2 YNNKEL (reference sequence). The CDR3 reads CASSDRGGSNSPLHF. CDR3 bases: TGTGCCAGCAGTGACAGGGGAGGAAGTAATTCACCCCTCCACTTT.

The V and J genes are TRBV10-2 and TRBJ2-2; D perhaps matches TRBD1 (7 bases). This CDR3 has 15 residues. CDR1 and CDR2 from the germline V gene are WSHSY and SAAADI. The germline V and J ends were trimmed by 3 bases and 4 bases, with 12 bases remaining between them. Here the CDR3 reads CASSDWQGGTGELFF. The DNA of the CDR3 is TGCGCCAGCAGTGATTGGCAGGGGGGCACCGGGGAGCTGTTTTTT.

The rearrangement uses TRBV12-3 or TRBV12-4 and TRBJ1-1; no reliable D call. This CDR3 is built from 12 residues. V lost 7 bases and J lost 8, with 14 bases in between. The chain's CDR3 is CASTPERGEAFF. The CDR3 DNA reads as TGTGCCAGCACCCCGGAGAGAGGGGAAGCTTTCTTT.

The rearrangement links TRBV11-2 to TRBJ1-2; 8 bases are a match to TRBD1. Germline CDR1 and CDR2: SGHAT and FQNNGV. After removal of 5 bases from V and 3 bases from J, the junction contained 14 bases not matched to a gene. The CDR3 sequence is 17 residues long. The CDR3 here is CASSPGQGFSFDYGYTF. The CDR3 nucleotides read TGTGCCAGCAGCCCAGGACAGGGATTCTCCTTCGACTATGGCTACACCTTC.